Included here is one TCR beta chain sequence, with context. These data originate in a study of blood T cell repertoires in COVID-19. Produced via immunoSEQ multiplex PCR; TCRdb's table is partial and in-frame only. This table holds approximately 10,000 clones, 85% to 90% found once. V was clipped by 5 bases and J by 4 bases, with 14 bases between them. Germline V gene sequence: CDR1 LNHDA, CDR2 SQIVND (reference sequence). This CDR3 has 14 residues. V and J are TRBV19 and TRBJ1-1; D is perhaps TRBD1 (6 bases). The receptor comes from a woman aged 60 to 75 with active COVID-19. Specimen: peripheral blood. CDR3 protein: CASSLYRVGTEAFF. Here the CDR3 DNA reads TGTGCCAGTAGTTTATACAGGGTGGGCACTGAAGCTTTCTTT.